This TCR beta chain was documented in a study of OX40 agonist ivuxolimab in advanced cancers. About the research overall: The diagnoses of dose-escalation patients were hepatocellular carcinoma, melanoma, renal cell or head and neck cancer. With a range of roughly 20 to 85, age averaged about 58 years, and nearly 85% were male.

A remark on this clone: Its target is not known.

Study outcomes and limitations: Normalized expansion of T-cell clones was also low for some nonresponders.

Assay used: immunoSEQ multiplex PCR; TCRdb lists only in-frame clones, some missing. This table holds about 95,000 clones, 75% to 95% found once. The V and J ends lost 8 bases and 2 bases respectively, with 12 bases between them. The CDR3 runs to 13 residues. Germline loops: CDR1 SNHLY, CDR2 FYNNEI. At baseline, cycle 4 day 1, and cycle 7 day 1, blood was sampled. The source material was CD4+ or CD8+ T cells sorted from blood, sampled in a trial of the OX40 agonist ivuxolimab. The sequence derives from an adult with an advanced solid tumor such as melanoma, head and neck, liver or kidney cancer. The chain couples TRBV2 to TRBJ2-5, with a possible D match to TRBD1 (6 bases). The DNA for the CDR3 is TGTGCCAGCCGTTGGGGGCGACAAGAGACCCAGTACTTC. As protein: CASRWGRQETQYF.